The clone carrying this T cell receptor (beta chain) was seen only a few times. Authors' processing steps: Nucleated cell counts were estimated from reference gene primer amplification. Assay: immunoSEQ multiplex PCR; the TCRdb copy retains only in-frame clones and omits some. V and J calls and clone size are those listed in that table; D and trimming were worked out from the DNA. The profile shows some 490,000 clones, roughly nine tenths of them singletons. The V gene end was trimmed by 6 bases and the J gene end by 5 bases; junction bases not matched to a gene: 6. Germline loops: CDR1 MNHEY, CDR2 SVGAGI. CDR3 length: 14 amino acids. The data originate from a study of blood T cell repertoires in COVID-19. The wider study: From the United States, Italy and Spain came samples of acute and convalescent COVID-19. Sources were T cells, B-cell-depleted T cells, or PBMCs; the material itself was cDNA or gDNA.

This study enrolled people aged roughly 18 to 90 from under 25 US geographic areas. The rearrangement joins TRBV6-5 to TRBJ2-7; 11 bases align to TRBD1. The sequence came from a woman aged 55-70 years who had recovered from COVID-19. Sample: PBMCs or T cells enriched from blood (not recorded which). The CDR3 protein is CASSIGQGADEQYF. CDR3 DNA sequence: TGTGCCAGCAGCATCGGACAGGGGGCCGACGAGCAGTACTTC.